This entry is about one TCR beta chain. This clone has only a few counts. Its specific antigen is unknown. No much larger clone is present one base from it, and per-base qualities are unavailable. Spanning cysteine to phenylalanine, the CDR3 consists of 13 amino acids. Only the CDR3 region is kept as DNA, spanning 39 bases read in frame from base 1. After removal of 8 bases from V and 6 bases from J, the junction retains 8 bases not matched to a gene. For CDR1 and CDR2, the germline V gene lists SNHLY and FYNNEI. Genomic DNA was isolated from the sorted cells so that the TCRbeta CDR3 region could be sequenced. TCRbeta CDR3 regions were sequenced using the immunoSEQ Assay. Here the immuneACCESS table is served through TCRdb, limited to in-frame sequences with V and J called. Missing clones are a known gap in these copies; in checked studies unresolved V genes cover under half, and the rest lacks a known reason. For this sample the table gives around 76,000 clones, of which around four fifths were detected only once. The ten most abundant clones make up around 5% of the sample.

The sample belongs to a study of OX40 agonist ivuxolimab in advanced cancers. For context, the study as a whole: Ivuxolimab, which targeted the costimulatory receptor OX40 (CD134), was an agonistic, fully human IgG2 monoclonal antibody. Intravenous ivuxolimab was administered to patients every 2 weeks at six dose levels: 0.01, 0.1, 0.3, 1.5, 3 and 10 mg/kg. Among the approximately 54 dose-escalation patients, about 19 had hepatocellular carcinoma, about 15 melanoma, 9 renal cell carcinoma and 9 head and neck cancer. A male proportion of approximately 83% and a mean age of about 60 years, ranging from about 23 to 90, were recorded for the dose-escalation cohort. Prior anti-PD-1, anti-PD-L1 or anti-CTLA-4 therapy was permitted, and checkpoint inhibitors had been received by more than 35% of dose-escalation patients. Partial responses occurred in three dose-escalation patients: two with cutaneous melanoma and one with hepatocellular carcinoma. The purpose of peripheral TCRbeta sequencing was to test whether ivuxolimab changed TCR sequence diversity and led to clonal T-cell expansion. The paper covers the monotherapy dose-escalation part of the phase I ivuxolimab trial, which included N ≈ 54 patients.

Broad study findings and their caveats: Which antigens the clonally expanded peripheral T cells were specific for was not determined. At doses from 0.1 to 3.0 mg/kg, clonal expansion was seen in both CD4+ and CD8+ blood T cells between baseline and week 6. In the 0.1-3.0 mg/kg groups, partial responders were among the patients with the lowest normalized peripheral clonal expansion, particularly in CD8+ T cells. After ivuxolimab, more expanded clones were found on average in CD8+ T cells than in CD4+ T cells. Low levels of normalized T-cell clonal expansion were also seen in some patients who did not respond.

Patients with a history of autoimmune disease or receiving systemic immunosuppression were excluded from the trial. Peripheral blood for TCR sequencing was collected from all dose cohorts at baseline, on cycle 4 day 1, and on cycle 7 day 1. Samples came from an open-label, multicenter, first-in-human phase I dose-escalation trial of ivuxolimab. Adults with locally advanced or metastatic melanoma, renal cell carcinoma, hepatocellular carcinoma or head and neck squamous cell carcinoma were enrolled in the trial. Before TCR sequencing, CD4+ T cells and CD8+ T cells were sorted from peripheral blood as separate populations.

Sequenced material: CD4+ or CD8+ T cells sorted from blood, taken in a trial of the OX40 agonist ivuxolimab. The source of this sequence is an adult with an advanced solid tumor such as melanoma, head and neck, liver or kidney cancer. The rearranged chain carries TRBV2 and TRBJ2-3, with 7 junctional bases fitting TRBD1. The nucleotides are TGTGCCAGCCAGACAGGGTTTTTGGATACGCAGTATTTT. Its protein reads: CASQTGFLDTQYF.